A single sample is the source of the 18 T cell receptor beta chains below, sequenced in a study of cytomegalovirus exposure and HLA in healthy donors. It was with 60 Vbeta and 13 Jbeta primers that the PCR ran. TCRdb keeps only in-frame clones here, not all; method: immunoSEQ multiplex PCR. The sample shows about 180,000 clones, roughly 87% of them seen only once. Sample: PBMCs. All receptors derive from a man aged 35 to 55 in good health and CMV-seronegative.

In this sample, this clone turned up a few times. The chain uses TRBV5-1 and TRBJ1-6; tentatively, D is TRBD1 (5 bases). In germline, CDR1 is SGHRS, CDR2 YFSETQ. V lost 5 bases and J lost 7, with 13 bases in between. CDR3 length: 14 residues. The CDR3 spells CASSPDRQNSPLHF. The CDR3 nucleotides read TGCGCCAGCAGTCCTGACAGACAGAATTCACCCCTCCACTTT.

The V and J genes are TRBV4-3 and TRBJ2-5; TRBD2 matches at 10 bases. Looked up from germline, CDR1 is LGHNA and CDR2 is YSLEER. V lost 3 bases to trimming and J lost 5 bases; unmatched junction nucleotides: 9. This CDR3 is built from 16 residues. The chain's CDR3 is CASSHGGGAGGETQYF. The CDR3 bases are TGCGCCAGCAGCCACGGCGGCGGAGCGGGGGGGGAGACCCAGTACTTC.

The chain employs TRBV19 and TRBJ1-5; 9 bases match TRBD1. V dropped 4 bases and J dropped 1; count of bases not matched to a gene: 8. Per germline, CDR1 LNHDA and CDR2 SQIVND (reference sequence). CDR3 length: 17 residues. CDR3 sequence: CASSRGSQGASNQPQHF. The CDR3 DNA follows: TGTGCCAGTAGTAGGGGGTCACAGGGGGCGAGCAATCAGCCCCAGCATTTT. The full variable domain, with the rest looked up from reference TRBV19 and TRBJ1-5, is DGGITQSPKYLFRKEGQNVTLSCEQNLNHDAMYWYRQDPGQGLRLIYYSQIVNDFQKGDIAEGYSVSREKKESFPLTVTSAQKNPTAFYLCASSRGSQGASNQPQHFGDGTRLSIL.

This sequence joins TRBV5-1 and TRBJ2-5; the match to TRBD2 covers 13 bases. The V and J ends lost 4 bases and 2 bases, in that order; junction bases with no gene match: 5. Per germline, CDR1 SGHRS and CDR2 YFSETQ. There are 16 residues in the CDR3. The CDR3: CASSAGGLAGQETQYF. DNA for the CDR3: TGCGCCAGCAGCGCAGGGGGACTAGCGGGGCAAGAGACCCAGTACTTC.

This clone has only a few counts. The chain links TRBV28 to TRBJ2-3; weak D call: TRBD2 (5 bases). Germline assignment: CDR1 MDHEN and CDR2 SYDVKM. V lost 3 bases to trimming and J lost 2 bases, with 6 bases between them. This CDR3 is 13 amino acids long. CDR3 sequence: CASSFGITDTQYF. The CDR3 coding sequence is TGTGCCAGCAGTTTCGGGATCACAGATACGCAGTATTTT.

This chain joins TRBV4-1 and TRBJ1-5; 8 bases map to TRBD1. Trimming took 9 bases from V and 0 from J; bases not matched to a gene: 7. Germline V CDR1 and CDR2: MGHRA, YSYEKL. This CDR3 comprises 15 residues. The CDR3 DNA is TGCGCCAGTCAGGACAGGGCTTATAGCAATCAGCCCCAGCATTTT. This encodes CASQDRAYSNQPQHF.

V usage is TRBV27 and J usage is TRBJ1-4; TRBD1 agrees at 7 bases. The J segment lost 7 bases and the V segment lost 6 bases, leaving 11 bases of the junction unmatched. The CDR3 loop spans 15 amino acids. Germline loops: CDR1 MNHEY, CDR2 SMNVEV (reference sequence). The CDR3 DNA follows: TGTGCCAGCAGGCTCGCCGGGACAGAGGTTGAAAAACTGTTTTTT. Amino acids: CASRLAGTEVEKLFF. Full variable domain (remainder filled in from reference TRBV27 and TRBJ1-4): EAQVTQNPRYLITVTGKKLTVTCSQNMNHEYMSWYRQDPGLGLRQIYYSMNVEVTDKGDVPEGYKVSRKEKRNFPLILESPSPNQTSLYFCASRLAGTEVEKLFFGSGTQLSVL.

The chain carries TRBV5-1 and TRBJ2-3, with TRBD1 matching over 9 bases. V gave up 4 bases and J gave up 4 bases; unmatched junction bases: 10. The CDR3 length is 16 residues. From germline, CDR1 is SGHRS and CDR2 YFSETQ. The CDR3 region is CASSARQGDAADTQYF. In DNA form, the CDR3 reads TGCGCCAGCAGCGCCCGACAGGGGGACGCCGCAGATACGCAGTATTTT.

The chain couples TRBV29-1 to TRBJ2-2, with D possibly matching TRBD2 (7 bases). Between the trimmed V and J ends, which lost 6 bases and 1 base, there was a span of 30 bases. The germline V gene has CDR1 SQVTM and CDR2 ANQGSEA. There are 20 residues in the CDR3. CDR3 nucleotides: TGCAGCGTCGTCGAGGGCCGAGGGGTCAGGGAGGGGGTGAACACCGGGGAGCTGTTTTTT. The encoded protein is CSVVEGRGVREGVNTGELFF.

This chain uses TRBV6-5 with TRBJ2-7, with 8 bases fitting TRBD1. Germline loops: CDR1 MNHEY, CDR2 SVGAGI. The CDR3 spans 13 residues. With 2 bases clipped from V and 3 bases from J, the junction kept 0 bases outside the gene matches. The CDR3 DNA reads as TGTGCCAGCAGTTACGGGACAGGCTACGAGCAGTACTTC. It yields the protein CASSYGTGYEQYF.

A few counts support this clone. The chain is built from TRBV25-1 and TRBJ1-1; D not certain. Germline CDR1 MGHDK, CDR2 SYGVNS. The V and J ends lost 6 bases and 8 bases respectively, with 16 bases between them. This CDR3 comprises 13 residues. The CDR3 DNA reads TGTGCCAGCAGACCCCCATCGGTACGGGAAGCTTTCTTT. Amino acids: CASRPPSVREAFF.

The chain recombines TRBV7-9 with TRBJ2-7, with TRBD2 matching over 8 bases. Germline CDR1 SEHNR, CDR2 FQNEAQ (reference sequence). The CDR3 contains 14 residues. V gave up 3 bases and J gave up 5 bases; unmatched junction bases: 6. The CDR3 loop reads CASSFGTSVNEQYF. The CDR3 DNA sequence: TGTGCCAGCAGCTTCGGGACTAGTGTCAACGAGCAGTACTTC.

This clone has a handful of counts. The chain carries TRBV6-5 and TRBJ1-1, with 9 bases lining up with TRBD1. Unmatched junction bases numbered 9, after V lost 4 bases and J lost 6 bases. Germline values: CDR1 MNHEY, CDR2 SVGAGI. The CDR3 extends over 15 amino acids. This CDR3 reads CASSLGQGRFAEAFF. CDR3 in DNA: TGTGCCAGCAGTTTGGGACAGGGTAGATTTGCTGAAGCTTTCTTT.

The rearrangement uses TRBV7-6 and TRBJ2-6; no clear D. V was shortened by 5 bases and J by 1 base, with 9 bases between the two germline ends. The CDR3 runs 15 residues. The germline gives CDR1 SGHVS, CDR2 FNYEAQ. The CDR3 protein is CASSQTSSGANVLTF. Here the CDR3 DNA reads TGTGCCAGCAGCCAAACATCGTCTGGGGCCAACGTCCTGACTTTC.

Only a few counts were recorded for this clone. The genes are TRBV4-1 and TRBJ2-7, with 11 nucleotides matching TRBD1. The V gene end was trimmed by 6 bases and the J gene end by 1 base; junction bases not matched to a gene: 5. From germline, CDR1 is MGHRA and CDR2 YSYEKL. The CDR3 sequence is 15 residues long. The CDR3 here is CASSPGTGGSYEQYF. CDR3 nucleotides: TGCGCCAGCAGTCCCGGGACAGGGGGATCCTACGAGCAGTACTTC.

The CDR3, as DNA: TGTGCCAGCAGTTCAGAACAGGGCCGGGTCACTGAAGCTTTCTTT. This encodes CASSSEQGRVTEAFF. The chain joins TRBV28 to TRBJ1-1, with D perhaps matching TRBD1 (6 bases). Looked up from germline, CDR1 is MDHEN and CDR2 is SYDVKM. V shed 4 bases and J shed 4 bases, with 16 bases lying between them. The CDR3 has 15 amino acids.

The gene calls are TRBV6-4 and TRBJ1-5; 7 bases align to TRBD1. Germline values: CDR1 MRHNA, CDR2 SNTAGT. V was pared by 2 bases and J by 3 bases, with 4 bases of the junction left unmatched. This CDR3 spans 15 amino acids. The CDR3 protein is CASSDGQADNQPQHF. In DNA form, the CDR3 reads TGTGCCAGCAGTGACGGACAGGCTGACAATCAGCCCCAGCATTTT.

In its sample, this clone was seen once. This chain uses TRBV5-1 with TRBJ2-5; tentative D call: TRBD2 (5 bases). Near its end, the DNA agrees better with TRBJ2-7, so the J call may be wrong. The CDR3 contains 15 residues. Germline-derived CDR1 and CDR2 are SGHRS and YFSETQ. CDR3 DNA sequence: TGCGCCAGCAGCTTGGTCGGAGGCAGCGGAGCCGAGCAGTACTTC. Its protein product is CASSLVGGSGAEQYF.